Following are 15 T cell receptor beta chains from one sample sequenced in a study of T cell responses to AZD1222 COVID-19 vaccine. Produced via immunoSEQ multiplex PCR; TCRdb's table is partial and in-frame only. Of around 150,000 clones listed, 94% are singletons. The sequenced sample was peripheral blood, obtained 28 days after the second AZD1222 dose. The receptors shown here come from an adult who received the AZD1222 COVID-19 vaccine.

The rearrangement links TRBV30 to TRBJ1-2; D ambiguous. V was cut by 7 bases and J by 5 bases, with 20 bases left in between. From germline, CDR1 is GTSNPN and CDR2 SVGIG (reference sequence). This CDR3 is built from 14 residues. The CDR3 nucleotides are TGTGCCTCGATGACATTTCCGGAGCTATATGGCTACACCTTC. The encoded protein is CASMTFPELYGYTF.

The J gene is TRBJ2-1, the V gene TRBV2; tentatively, D is TRBD1 (6 bases). CDR1 SNHLY and CDR2 FYNNEI come from the germline V gene. The CDR3 consists of 19 residues. With 0 bases removed from V and 5 bases from J, the gap between germline ends came to 23 bases. The CDR3 bases are TGTGCCAGCAGTGAAGCAATCACTAGGGGGACGGGTAAAAACAATGAGCAGTTCTTC. This translates into CASSEAITRGTGKNNEQFF.

This clone was picked up one time. V gene TRBV19 combines with J gene TRBJ1-5; D possibly corresponds to TRBD1 (5 bases). This CDR3 has 14 residues. Germline V gene data show CDR1 as LNHDA and CDR2 as SQIVND (reference sequence). The V and J ends lost 10 bases and 4 bases respectively, with 17 bases between them. CDR3 nucleotides: TGTGCCACCTGGCCCGGGACGGATAATCAGCCCCAGCATTTT. Protein sequence: CATWPGTDNQPQHF.

V and J are TRBV5-6 and TRBJ2-4; 7 bases are a match to TRBD2. The CDR3 contains 16 residues. The V gene end was trimmed by 2 bases and the J gene end by 0 bases; junction bases not matched to a gene: 5. Per germline, CDR1 SGHDT and CDR2 YYEEEE. CDR3: CASSFGGVLAKNIQYF. DNA for the CDR3: TGTGCCAGCAGCTTTGGGGGGGTCCTAGCCAAAAACATTCAGTACTTC.

The chain is built from TRBV5-1 and TRBJ1-2; D unresolved. Trimming shortened V by 0 bases and J by 4 bases, and 4 bases separated the two germline ends. There are 12 residues in the CDR3. Germline lookup yields CDR1 SGHRS and CDR2 YFSETQ. The CDR3 loop is CASSLDIYGYTF. CDR3 coding DNA: TGCGCCAGCAGCTTGGACATCTATGGCTACACCTTC.

This rearrangement joins TRBV9 to TRBJ1-5; D is uncertain. Per the germline V gene, CDR1 is SGDLS and CDR2 is YYNGEE. The CDR3 consists of 9 residues. Trimming removed 10 bases at V and 10 bases at J, with 9 bases between. In DNA form, the CDR3 reads TGTGCCCCCCAGCATCCCCAGCATTTT. It is translated as CAPQHPQHF.

The chain has TRBV14 and TRBJ2-1, with 10 bases lining up with TRBD2. CDR1 and CDR2 (germline): SGHDN, FVKESK. This CDR3 region has 16 residues. The J segment lost 3 bases and the V segment lost 0 bases, leaving 2 bases of the junction unmatched. This CDR3 is CASSQELAGIYNEQFF. The CDR3 bases are TGTGCCAGCAGCCAAGAACTAGCGGGAATCTACAATGAGCAGTTCTTC.

The chain couples TRBV5-1 to TRBJ2-1; 7 bases line up with TRBD2. CDR1 and CDR2 from the germline V gene are SGHRS and YFSETQ. This CDR3 region has 14 residues. V gave up 0 bases and J gave up 8 bases; unmatched junction bases: 5. The CDR3 spells CASSLVVGGDEQFF. The DNA for the CDR3 is TGCGCCAGCAGCTTGGTGGTGGGAGGGGATGAGCAGTTCTTC.

This chain links TRBV19 with TRBJ2-3; 10 bases agree with TRBD2. Germline V gene sequence: CDR1 LNHDA, CDR2 SQIVND (reference sequence). The junction had 5 bases not matched to a gene; V was cut back by 1 base and J by 4 bases. The CDR3 consists of 16 residues. As DNA, the CDR3 is TGTGCCAGTAGTATAGTCCTAGCGGGAGTTTCAGATACGCAGTATTTT. This codes for CASSIVLAGVSDTQYF.

In DNA, the CDR3 is TGTGCCAGCACCCCATGGGAGGTAGCGACAGATACGCAGTATTTT. Amino acid sequence: CASTPWEVATDTQYF. The genes are TRBV2 and TRBJ2-3; maybe TRBD2 (6 bases). The CDR3 is made up of 15 amino acids. Germline CDR1 and CDR2: SNHLY and FYNNEI. Trimming pared 7 bases from V and 3 bases from J, leaving 17 bases between.

J is TRBJ2-7 and V is TRBV29-1, with 9 bases aligning to TRBD1. Unmatched junction bases numbered 3, after V lost 4 bases and J lost 2 bases. The germline gives CDR1 SQVTM, CDR2 ANQGSEA. CDR3 length equals 13 residues. The CDR3 loop reads CSVGDRAPYEQYF. For the CDR3, the DNA is TGCAGCGTTGGGGACAGGGCTCCCTACGAGCAGTACTTC.

V gene TRBV7-6 combines with J gene TRBJ2-7; TRBD2 is a possible D gene (6 bases). This CDR3 contains 16 residues. V was shortened by 4 bases and J by 0 bases, with 16 bases between the two germline ends. Germline V gene sequence: CDR1 SGHVS, CDR2 FNYEAQ. CDR3 nucleotides: TGTGCCAGCAGCTCGGAGGGAGCGTACACCTCCTACGAGCAGTACTTC. Amino acids: CASSSEGAYTSYEQYF.

The chain combines TRBV7-8 with TRBJ1-2; D is unclear. Germline V gene data show CDR1 as SGHVS and CDR2 as FQNEAQ. The CDR3 runs to 13 residues. The ends were cut back, 5 bases at V and 5 bases at J, with 12 bases in the middle. CDR3 in amino acids: CASSPTESYGYTF. For the CDR3, the DNA is TGTGCCAGCAGCCCGACGGAGAGTTATGGCTACACCTTC.

The chain recombines TRBV4-1 with TRBJ2-1; D not resolved. The CDR3 is 15 amino acids. Germline V lookup: CDR1 MGHRA, CDR2 YSYEKL. The V end was cut by 0 bases, the J end by 6 bases, with 12 bases between. Here the CDR3 reads CASSQEGSNGNEQFF. In DNA, the CDR3 is TGCGCCAGCAGCCAAGAGGGGTCGAATGGCAATGAGCAGTTCTTC.

This clone was seen a single time. The chain links TRBV14 to TRBJ2-7; D gene unclear. CDR1 SGHDN and CDR2 FVKESK come from the germline V gene. V shed 0 bases and J shed 5 bases, with 8 bases lying between them. The CDR3 spans 13 residues. CDR3: CASSQDFPNEQYF. The CDR3, as DNA: TGTGCCAGCAGCCAAGATTTTCCGAACGAGCAGTACTTC.